The text below deals with one TCR beta chain. The antigen remains undetermined. One end of the junction varies from germline; a read error may be responsible. PCR primers comprised 60 Vbeta and 13 Jbeta primers. Measured with immunoSEQ multiplex PCR; TCRdb has only the in-frame clones, and not every one. This table holds approximately 190,000 clones, 84% found once. The data stem from a study of cytomegalovirus exposure and HLA in healthy donors. Study-wide results and limits: CMV serostatus was the only recorded immune exposure for donors. A few of the chains that were CMV-associated were confirmed in vitro to be specific for CMV antigens. A later analysis, which compared TCR beta chains of equal frequency, found the HLA-associated ones more clonally expanded.

This clonotype was obtained from a boy aged 5-17 years in good health and CMV-seronegative. Sequenced sample: PBMCs.

In DNA, the CDR3 is TGTGCCAGCAGTGAGGGCGAACCCACGCCCAAGCATTTT. Protein sequence: CASSEGEPTPKHF. The rearrangement links TRBV6-1 to TRBJ1-5; D is ambiguous. The CDR3 contains 13 residues. The germline V gene encodes CDR1 MNHNS and CDR2 SASEGT.